This T cell receptor beta chain appears in the sequencing data of a study of T cell responses to AZD1222 COVID-19 vaccine. Study-level findings and limits: Clonal diversity may have been underestimated in mostly white British donors. Nearly half of spike-specific TCRs reportedly target unmutated variant regions.

Measured with immunoSEQ multiplex PCR; TCRdb has only the in-frame clones, and not every one. The data show around 140,000 clones, 80% to 90% seen once. On this clone: Its antigen is still unknown.

The receptor was derived from an adult in good health. Here the sequenced sample was peripheral blood, taken on day 0 of AZD1222 vaccination.

The CDR3 DNA follows: TGTGCCAGCAGCCAAGGGACAGGGGAAGGCCGCAGGTATTTT. It codes for CASSQGTGEGRRYF. The J gene is TRBJ2-3, the V gene TRBV3-1 (or the pseudogene TRBV3-2), with 9 bases matching TRBD1. The germline gives CDR1 LGHDT, CDR2 YNNKEL (reference sequence). The CDR3 is 14 amino acids. Trimming cost V 1 base and J 14 bases; bases outside gene matches: 10.